The 22 T cell receptor beta chains below come from one sample, sequenced in a study of blood T cell repertoires in COVID-19 (TCRdb year 2020). Libraries were built with the immunoSEQ multiplex PCR assay. Entries here come from immuneACCESS through TCRdb and include only in-frame sequences with V and J called. Some clones fail to appear in such tables; in the studies checked, an unresolved V gene covers under half of the shortfall, and the cause of the remainder is unknown. The sample table holds approximately 300,000 clones, of which roughly four fifths were seen once. The top ten clones comprise around a sixth of the sample. Sequenced sample: peripheral blood. These receptors came from a person aged 70 to 79 with COVID-19, enrolled during active disease.

This sequence joins TRBV5-1 and TRBJ2-2; 8 bases map to TRBD1. The CDR3 totals 16 residues. Trimming cost V 4 bases and J 4 bases; bases outside gene matches: 9. CDR1 and CDR2 (germline): SGHRS, YFSETQ. CDR3 protein: CASSLGQGVSTGELFF. CDR3 DNA: TGCGCCAGCAGCCTTGGACAGGGCGTTTCCACCGGGGAGCTGTTTTTT.

The chain couples TRBV9 to TRBJ2-3; maybe TRBD2 (5 bases). CDR3 length: 15 residues. The germline V gene has CDR1 SGDLS and CDR2 YYNGEE. The V gene lost 0 bases and the J gene lost 2 bases, with 10 bases spanning the gap. CDR3 nucleotide sequence: TGTGCCAGCAGCGTAGGTCCAGCGGACACAGATACGCAGTATTTT. Protein: CASSVGPADTDTQYF.

The gene calls are TRBV7-8 and TRBJ1-2; no definite D call. The CDR3 loop spans 15 amino acids. V was trimmed by 2 bases and J by 8 bases, leaving 18 bases between them. Germline lookup yields CDR1 SGHVS and CDR2 FQNEAQ. The CDR3 spells CASSLMVRPAEGYTF. The CDR3 region has the DNA TGTGCCAGCAGCTTAATGGTTAGGCCGGCGGAAGGCTACACCTTC.

The V and J genes are TRBV6-5 and TRBJ2-7; D is possibly TRBD1 (6 bases). The CDR3 is 13 amino acids. In germline, CDR1 is MNHEY, CDR2 SVGAGI. V was cut by 5 bases and J by 7 bases, with 15 bases left in between. The CDR3 loop is CASSNTGTGEQYF. CDR3 coding DNA: TGTGCCAGCAGTAATACAGGGACGGGTGAGCAGTACTTC.

V is TRBV7-9 and J is TRBJ2-7, with TRBD1 matching over 8 bases. The CDR3 runs to 15 residues. Germline assignment: CDR1 SEHNR and CDR2 FQNEAQ (reference sequence). The V segment lost 5 bases and the J segment 2 bases; nucleotides outside the gene matches: 8. The CDR3 reads CASSPSGQGAYEQYF. The CDR3 nucleotides read TGTGCCAGCAGCCCCTCCGGACAGGGAGCCTACGAGCAGTACTTC.

This clone has just one count. The J gene is TRBJ2-5, the V gene TRBV28; D is undetermined. The CDR3 has 13 amino acids. Germline CDR1 and CDR2: MDHEN and SYDVKM. With 4 bases removed from V and 2 bases from J, the gap between germline ends came to 8 bases. The CDR3 loop is CASSSNKQETQYF. In DNA form, the CDR3 reads TGTGCCAGCAGTTCAAACAAACAAGAGACCCAGTACTTC.

The rearrangement uses TRBV30 and TRBJ1-2; 9 nucleotides align to TRBD1. V trimming: 2 bases; J trimming: 2 bases; junction bases outside the gene matches: 9. The CDR3 is 16 amino acids. In germline, CDR1 is GTSNPN, CDR2 SVGIG (reference sequence). CDR3 amino acids: CAWSTWTGDMNYGYTF. The CDR3 nucleotides read TGTGCCTGGAGTACCTGGACAGGGGATATGAACTATGGCTACACCTTC.

The chain combines TRBV27 with TRBJ2-2; the match to TRBD2 covers 10 bases. CDR1 is MNHEY and CDR2 is SMNVEV in the germline V gene (reference sequence). This CDR3 is built from 16 residues. Trimming removed 3 bases from V and 4 bases from J; junction bases left unmatched: 5. The CDR3 is CASSFSGGFSTGELFF. The CDR3 nucleotides are TGTGCCAGCAGTTTTAGCGGGGGGTTTAGCACCGGGGAGCTGTTTTTT.

The rearrangement links TRBV9 to TRBJ1-3; D unresolved. The germline V gene encodes CDR1 SGDLS and CDR2 YYNGEE. The ends were cut back, 4 bases at V and 4 bases at J, with 9 bases in the middle. The CDR3 loop spans 13 amino acids. CDR3 sequence: CASSPRGGNTIYF. CDR3 bases: TGTGCCAGCAGCCCGAGAGGGGGAAACACCATATATTTT.

V and J are TRBV29-1 and TRBJ2-2, with a possible D match to TRBD2 (6 bases). Germline V lookup: CDR1 SQVTM, CDR2 ANQGSEA. This CDR3 contains 13 residues. The V and J ends lost 6 bases and 0 bases respectively, with 8 bases between them. CDR3 in amino acids: CSVGGTNTGELFF. The DNA for the CDR3 is TGCAGCGTCGGGGGAACGAACACCGGGGAGCTGTTTTTT.

This clone was counted between two and nine times. J is TRBJ2-7 and V is TRBV29-1; a possible D gene is TRBD1 (6 bases). CDR1 SQVTM and CDR2 ANQGSEA come from the germline V gene. The CDR3 loop spans 13 amino acids. The ends were cut back, 4 bases at V and 1 base at J, with 11 bases in the middle. Written as DNA, the CDR3 is TGCAGCGTTGGGTCAGGGGAATCCTACGAGCAGTACTTC. This gives the protein CSVGSGESYEQYF.

The gene calls are TRBV7-9 and TRBJ1-1; TRBD1 is a possible D gene (5 bases). The CDR3 contains 14 residues. Trimming took off 1 base at V and 5 bases at J, with 11 bases between the two ends. CDR1 and CDR2 from the germline V gene are SEHNR and FQNEAQ (reference sequence). Here the CDR3 reads CASSLDGRGTEAFF. The CDR3 region has the DNA TGTGCCAGCAGCTTAGACGGTCGGGGGACTGAAGCTTTCTTT.

The chain joins TRBV7-2 to TRBJ2-1; 9 bases fit TRBD1. CDR3 length: 14 residues. Germline CDR1 reads SGHTA; CDR2 reads FQGNSA. Trimming removed 8 bases from V and 5 bases from J; junction bases left unmatched: 7. The DNA for the CDR3 is TGTGCCAGCGACCGGGACAGGGTGCACAATGAGCAGTTCTTC. Its protein is CASDRDRVHNEQFF.

This rearrangement joins TRBV4-2 to TRBJ1-5, with D possibly TRBD1 on 6 matching bases. The germline V gene encodes CDR1 LGHNA and CDR2 YNFKEQ. CDR3 length equals 14 residues. V gave up 2 bases and J gave up 5 bases, with 10 bases separating them. CDR3 in amino acids: CASSQTGSDQPQHF. The CDR3 DNA reads TGTGCCAGCAGCCAAACAGGGTCGGATCAGCCCCAGCATTTT.

This chain uses TRBV4-1 with TRBJ2-5; TRBD1 agrees at 9 bases. The CDR3 is 15 amino acids. Germline V gives CDR1 MGHRA, CDR2 YSYEKL. With 0 bases clipped from V and 5 bases from J, the junction kept 4 bases outside the gene matches. CDR3 DNA sequence: TGCGCCAGCAGCCAAGAGGGACAGGGCTTGGAGACCCAGTACTTC. This translates into CASSQEGQGLETQYF.

This clone was picked up a small number of times. The V gene is TRBV7-9, the J gene TRBJ2-3; a weak D match, TRBD2 (6 bases). Germline V lookup: CDR1 SEHNR, CDR2 FQNEAQ (reference sequence). The V and J ends lost 1 base and 4 bases respectively, with 12 bases between them. CDR3 size: 15 residues. This chain's CDR3 is CASSLGLGRSDTQYF. CDR3 sequence (DNA): TGTGCCAGCAGCTTAGGTTTGGGGAGGTCAGATACGCAGTATTTT. The variable domain in full, completed from reference TRBV7-9 and TRBJ2-3, reads DTGVSQNPRHKITKRGQNVTFRCDPISEHNRLYWYRQTLGQGPEFLTYFQNEAQLEKSRLLSDRFSAERPKGSFSTLEIQRTEQGDSAMYLCASSLGLGRSDTQYFGPGTRLTVL.

The chain combines TRBV3-1 (or the pseudogene TRBV3-2) with TRBJ2-7; 7 bases map to TRBD1. CDR3 length: 17 residues. V gave up 0 bases and J gave up 2 bases; unmatched junction bases: 10. In germline, CDR1 is LGHDT, CDR2 YNNKEL (reference sequence). The CDR3 here is CASSQETGTVSPYEQYF. The CDR3 DNA follows: TGTGCCAGCAGCCAAGAAACGGGGACAGTCAGCCCCTACGAGCAGTACTTC.

The chain uses TRBV7-3 and TRBJ2-1; 12 nucleotides agree with TRBD2. The CDR3 has 16 amino acids. CDR1 SGHTA and CDR2 FQGTGA come from the germline V gene. V lost 3 bases, J lost 4 bases, and 4 bases stayed unmatched. CDR3 protein: CASSFLAGGRYNEQFF. The CDR3 DNA is TGTGCCAGCAGCTTCCTAGCGGGAGGGCGGTACAATGAGCAGTTCTTC.

With regard to this clone: One junction end does not reproduce the germline sequence, and a read error may be involved. The chain couples TRBV6-2 or TRBV6-3 to TRBJ2-7; D unclear. The length of the CDR3 is 13 residues. Germline V gene sequence: CDR1 MNHEY, CDR2 SVGEGT. CDR3 DNA sequence: TGTGCCAGCGGTTACGGCAGTGCCTACGAGCAGTACTTC. It translates to CASGYGSAYEQYF.

The chain recombines TRBV10-3 with TRBJ1-3, with 8 nucleotides matching TRBD1. Trimming took 11 bases from V and 0 from J; bases not matched to a gene: 9. This CDR3 has 15 residues. The V gene's germline CDR1 is ENHRY and CDR2 SYGVKD. For the CDR3, the DNA is TGTGCCGTCGGACAGGGAGATTCCTCTGGAAACACCATATATTTT. As protein: CAVGQGDSSGNTIYF.

The chain carries TRBV7-2 and TRBJ2-1; 13 nucleotides agree with TRBD2. Per germline, CDR1 SGHTA and CDR2 FQGNSA. The CDR3 is 19 residues long. Losses at the gene ends were 5 bases for V and 6 bases for J; bases not matched to a gene: 16. CDR3 bases: TGTGCCAGCAGCCCCCGGGTTATGGTACTAGCGGGGGGGCGCAATGAGCAGTTCTTC. Amino acids: CASSPRVMVLAGGRNEQFF.

The chain joins TRBV7-2 to TRBJ2-1, with a tentative D call TRBD1 (5 bases). This CDR3 is 15 amino acids long. Germline CDR1 and CDR2: SGHTA and FQGNSA. Trimming took off 0 bases at V and 5 bases at J, with 11 bases between the two ends. For the CDR3, the DNA is TGTGCCAGCAGCTTAGCTTTAGGGGCCAACAATGAGCAGTTCTTC. Its protein is CASSLALGANNEQFF.